This section outlines one T cell receptor beta chain sequence together with its context. Antigen specificity is unknown. This sample stems from a study of cytomegalovirus exposure and HLA in healthy donors. General study results and limits: Indistinguishable V segments such as TRBV6-2 and TRBV6-3 were excluded. Apart from CMV serostatus, no immune exposure information was available.

This CDR3 is built from 15 residues. The V and J ends lost 1 base and 3 bases, in that order; junction bases with no gene match: 3. Germline CDR1 and CDR2: LNHDA and SQIVND (reference sequence). The PCR ran on 60 Vbeta and 13 Jbeta primers. Measured with immunoSEQ multiplex PCR; TCRdb has only the in-frame clones, and not every one. The sample holds some 100,000 clones, 79% seen once. This chain uses TRBV19 with TRBJ1-5; TRBD1 matches at 7 bases. Sequenced input: PBMCs. This TCR derives from a female donor in good health and CMV-seropositive. This CDR3 reads CASSIVQGVNQPQHF. DNA for the CDR3: TGTGCCAGTAGTATAGTCCAGGGGGTCAATCAGCCCCAGCATTTT.